These 6 T cell receptor beta chains originate from one sample sequenced in a study of control samples from healthy donors and cancer patients. Clones were read by immunoSEQ multiplex PCR, and TCRdb kept only the in-frame ones, dropping some. The sample has over 25,000 clones, just under 90% seen once; the top ten hold more than 1.5%. The sample was PBMCs. The receptors were sampled from a woman aged 40 to 55 with lung cancer.

This clone was seen a handful of times. The chain employs TRBV7-3 and TRBJ2-2; 11 bases map to TRBD2. CDR1 SGHTA and CDR2 FQGTGA come from the germline V gene. Losses at the gene ends were 3 bases for V and 2 bases for J; bases not matched to a gene: 2. The CDR3 contains 16 residues. The CDR3 protein is CASSFGTSGNTGELFF. In DNA, the CDR3 is TGTGCCAGCAGCTTCGGGACTAGCGGTAACACCGGGGAGCTGTTTTTT.

The chain uses TRBV6-4 and TRBJ2-3; TRBD2 matches at 13 bases. V was clipped by 6 bases and J by 6 bases; unmatched bases: 6. The CDR3 consists of 15 residues. Germline lookup yields CDR1 MRHNA and CDR2 SNTAGT. CDR3 protein: CASSLTSGGADTQYF. Written as DNA, the CDR3 is TGTGCCAGCAGCCTCACTAGCGGGGGGGCTGATACGCAGTATTTT.

This clone was detected only once. The chain uses TRBV5-4 and TRBJ1-2, with D hard to call. The CDR3 is 13 residues long. Germline CDR1 is SGHNT and CDR2 is YYREEE (reference sequence). Trimming shortened V by 0 bases and J by 10 bases, and 13 bases separated the two germline ends. The CDR3 DNA reads as TGTGCCAGCAGCTTGGTAGTGACGGAGGTCTACACCTTC. This gives the protein CASSLVVTEVYTF.

The chain is built from TRBV28 and TRBJ1-2, with D perhaps TRBD1 (5 bases). Germline V gene data show CDR1 as MDHEN and CDR2 as SYDVKM. Between the trimmed V and J ends, which lost 7 bases and 5 bases, there was a span of 17 bases. The CDR3 has 14 residues. The CDR3: CASNSRGGPYGYTF. DNA for the CDR3: TGTGCCAGCAATTCCCGGGGGGGACCGTATGGCTACACCTTC.

The CDR3 DNA follows: TGTGCCAGCAGCTTAGCGGGGGCGGGCACTGAAGCTTTCTTT. It codes for CASSLAGAGTEAFF. The J gene is TRBJ1-1, the V gene TRBV11-2, with a tentative D call TRBD1 (6 bases). Germline CDR1 and CDR2: SGHAT and FQNNGV. CDR3 length equals 14 residues. Trimming left V 1 base short and J 4 bases short, with 10 bases between. The full variable domain, in which reference TRBV11-2 and TRBJ1-1 provide the parts outside the CDR3, is EAGVAQSPRYKIIEKRQSVAFWCNPISGHATLYWYQQILGQGPKLLIQFQNNGVVDDSQLPKDRFSAERLKGVDSTLKIQPAKLEDSAVYLCASSLAGAGTEAFFGQGTRLTVV.

The chain links TRBV7-9 to TRBJ1-1; D is unclear. V dropped 1 base and J dropped 11 bases, with 8 bases sitting between them. The CDR3 has 11 amino acids. Germline assignment: CDR1 SEHNR and CDR2 FQNEAQ (reference sequence). Written as DNA, the CDR3 is TGTGCCAGCAGCTTAGGGGTCTTGGCTTTCTTT. Translating it yields CASSLGVLAFF.